This T cell receptor beta chain was sequenced during a study of T cell responses to AZD1222 COVID-19 vaccine. As to this clone: Its target is not known.

Study results and limitations: Among vaccine-associated CD4 TCRs, coverage spanned spike, with dominance at 160-218 and 743-854. Spike-specific TCR breadth and depth grew following two AZD1222 doses.

Trimming cost V 3 bases and J 2 bases, with 10 bases left between them. Germline V gene lookup returns CDR1 MNHNS and CDR2 SASEGT. This CDR3 spans 14 amino acids. TCRdb's copy holds only in-frame clones and misses some; the assay was immunoSEQ multiplex PCR. The repertoire consists of fewer than 75,000 clones, with around 90% occurring once and the leading ten covering approximately 6.3%. The receptor was derived from an adult who received the MenACWY meningococcal vaccine as a control. The sample consisted of peripheral blood, taken 28 days after the second dose of the MenACWY control vaccine. This rearrangement joins TRBV6-1 to TRBJ1-1; a possible D gene is TRBD1 (5 bases). CDR3 loop: CASSDRGKNTEAFF. DNA of the CDR3: TGTGCCAGCAGTGACCGGGGCAAAAACACTGAAGCTTTCTTT.